This T cell receptor (beta chain) was recorded in a study of shared clonotypes between healthy human individuals. Overall study findings and caveats: Sorted-subset samples were not fully sequenced, rarefaction indicated.

Comment on this clone: Its target is not known.

Sequenced by immunoSEQ multiplex PCR; TCRdb stores in-frame clones only, minus some. Here the sample spans under 1,100,000 clones, about 74% being singletons. This TCR was recovered from a man younger than 35 in good health. The sample was memory CD4+ T cells sorted from blood. Subset denoted: CD45RA-negative fraction.

The CDR3 DNA reads as TGTGCCAGTACCTACGGGAGCTCCTACAATGAGCAGTTCTTC. The encoded protein is CASTYGSSYNEQFF. The chain recombines TRBV19 with TRBJ2-1, with a tentative D call TRBD2 (6 bases). Germline values: CDR1 LNHDA, CDR2 SQIVND (reference sequence). The CDR3 length is 14 residues. Trimming removed 7 bases at V and 0 bases at J, with 10 bases between.